The clone carrying this T cell receptor (beta chain) came up once. Its antigen is undetermined. The donors (healthy individuals) were bone marrow donors. The PCR had 60 Vbeta and 13 Jbeta primers. Assay: immunoSEQ multiplex PCR; the TCRdb copy retains only in-frame clones and omits some. The table has about 130,000 clones, roughly 85% seen once. These data come from a study of cytomegalovirus exposure and HLA in healthy donors. Germline CDR1 and CDR2: SNHLY and FYNNEI. Trimming took off 7 bases at V and 4 bases at J, with 11 bases between the two ends. The CDR3 is made up of 13 amino acids. General study results and limits: DRB1 had the most TCR associations and HLA-C the fewest, a later analysis found, with rates varying by HLA locus. A missense variant in DCLRE1C was later tied to TCR beta V- and J-gene trimming. Reports indicated that the classifier achieved high specificity and sensitivity in diagnosing cytomegalovirus status.

This TCR was recovered from a man aged 40-50 years in good health and CMV-seropositive. The sequenced sample was PBMCs. V usage is TRBV2 and J usage is TRBJ1-5; D perhaps matches TRBD1 (6 bases). In DNA form, the CDR3 reads TGTGCCAGCATGGGACAAAGTAATCAGCCCCAGCATTTT. Translating it yields CASMGQSNQPQHF. The variable domain in full, completed from reference TRBV2 and TRBJ1-5, reads EPEVTQTPSHQVTQMGQEVILRCVPISNHLYFYWYRQILGQKVEFLVSFYNNEISEKSEIFDDQFSVERPDGSNFTLKIRSTKLEDSAMYFCASMGQSNQPQHFGDGTRLSIL.